The sequence of this T cell receptor (beta chain) was determined in a study of blood T cell repertoires in COVID-19. The method was immunoSEQ multiplex PCR; TCRdb's version includes in-frame clones alone and lacks a portion of them. The repertoire holds hundreds of thousands of clones, around nine tenths seen once, with around 1.5% in the top ten. Germline lookup yields CDR1 LGHNT and CDR2 FRNRAP. Trimming at V came to 4 bases and at J to 0 bases, leaving 6 bases not matched to a gene. The CDR3 runs to 16 residues. The V call is TRBV12-5, the J call TRBJ2-5; 9 bases are a match to TRBD1. The TCR originated in a man older than 75 with acute or convalescent COVID-19. Source material: peripheral blood. Here the CDR3 reads CASGSLQGAYQETQYF. The CDR3 DNA is TGTGCTAGTGGTTCCCTACAGGGGGCCTACCAAGAGACCCAGTACTTC.